Many counts were recorded for the clone carrying this T cell receptor beta chain. Its antigen is still unknown. The germline CDR1 and CDR2 sequences are SNHLY and FYNNEI. V lost 0 bases to trimming and J lost 1 base, with 6 bases between them. The CDR3 extends over 14 amino acids. Alongside a J-beta primer mix, a sample-barcoded 5' primer served in a second PCR lasting about 7 to 11 cycles. From each sample, at least 2.5 million paired-end reads containing CDR3 were obtained. TCRdb re-analysed the 5' RACE reads in MiXCR, keeping a single row per CDR3 protein. Counted here are 1 million to 1.2 million distinct CDR3 sequences, approximately 38% occurring once; the ten biggest clones make up about an eighth. The sample is drawn from a study of blood T cells in healthy people across ages. Drawing of peripheral blood yielded ten milliliters from each donor. Whole-study findings and limits: Significant beta diversity loss was already apparent by age about 42, declining roughly linearly.

V usage is TRBV2 and J usage is TRBJ2-5; D gene unclear. Source material: blood. This clonotype was obtained from a young man in good health. CDR3 coding DNA: TGTGCCAGCAGTGAAGCGTTTATCCAAGAGACCCAGTACTTC. Amino acids: CASSEAFIQETQYF. Variable domain in full (rest from reference TRBV2 and TRBJ2-5): EPEVTQTPSHQVTQMGQEVILRCVPISNHLYFYWYRQILGQKVEFLVSFYNNEISEKSEIFDDQFSVERPDGSNFTLKIRSTKLEDSAMYFCASSEAFIQETQYFGPGTRLLVL.